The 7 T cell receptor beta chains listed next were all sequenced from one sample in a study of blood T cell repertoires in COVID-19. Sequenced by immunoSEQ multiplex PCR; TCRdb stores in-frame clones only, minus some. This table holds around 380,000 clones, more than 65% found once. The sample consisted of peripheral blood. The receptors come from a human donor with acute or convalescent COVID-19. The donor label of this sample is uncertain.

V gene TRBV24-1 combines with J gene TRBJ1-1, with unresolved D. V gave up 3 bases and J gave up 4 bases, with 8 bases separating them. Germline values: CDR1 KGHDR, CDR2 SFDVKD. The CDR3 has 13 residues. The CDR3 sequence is CATSDGGFTEAFF. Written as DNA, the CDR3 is TGTGCCACCAGTGATGGAGGGTTCACTGAAGCTTTCTTT.

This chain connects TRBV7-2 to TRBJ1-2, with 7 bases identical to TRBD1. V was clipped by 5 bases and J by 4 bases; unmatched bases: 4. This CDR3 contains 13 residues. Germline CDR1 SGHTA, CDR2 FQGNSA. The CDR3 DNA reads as TGTGCCAGCAGCCCAGGGGGGATCTATGGCTACACCTTC. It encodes CASSPGGIYGYTF.

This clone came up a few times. This chain's CDR3 is CASSYGRDRGRGEQYF. For the CDR3, the DNA is TGTGCCAGCAGTTATGGACGGGACAGGGGCCGTGGCGAGCAGTACTTC. The rearrangement joins TRBV6-5 to TRBJ2-7; 10 positions match TRBD1. The CDR3 sequence is 16 residues long. V shed 3 bases, J shed 6 bases, and the junction held 11 bases outside the gene matches. Germline CDR1 reads MNHEY; CDR2 reads SVGAGI.

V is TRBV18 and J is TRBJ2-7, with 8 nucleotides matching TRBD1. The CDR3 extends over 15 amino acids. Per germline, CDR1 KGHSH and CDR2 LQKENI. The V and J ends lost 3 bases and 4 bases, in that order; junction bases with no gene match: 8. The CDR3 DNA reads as TGTGCCAGCTCACCCACAGGACAGGGTTCGTACGAGCAGTACTTC. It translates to CASSPTGQGSYEQYF.

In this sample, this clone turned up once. Written as DNA, the CDR3 is TGCGCCAGCATGGAGGACTTTGCAACTAATGAAAAACTGTTTTTT. This translates into CASMEDFATNEKLFF. This chain uses TRBV10-2 with TRBJ1-4; D unclear. V was clipped by 7 bases and J by 0 bases, with 12 bases between them. Germline V gene sequence: CDR1 WSHSY, CDR2 SAAADI. CDR3 length equals 15 residues.

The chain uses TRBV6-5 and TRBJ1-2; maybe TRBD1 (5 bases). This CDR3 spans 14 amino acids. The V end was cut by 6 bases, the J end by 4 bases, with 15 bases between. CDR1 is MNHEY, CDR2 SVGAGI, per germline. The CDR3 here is CASSTQPGIYGYTF. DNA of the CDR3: TGTGCCAGCAGCACTCAACCAGGGATCTATGGCTACACCTTC.

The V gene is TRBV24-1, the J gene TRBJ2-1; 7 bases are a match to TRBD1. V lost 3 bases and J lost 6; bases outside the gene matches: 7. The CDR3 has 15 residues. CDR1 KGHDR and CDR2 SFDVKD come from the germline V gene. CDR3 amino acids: CATSDGTVRGNEQFF. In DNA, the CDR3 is TGTGCCACCAGTGATGGGACAGTTAGGGGCAATGAGCAGTTCTTC.